Below, 31 T cell receptor beta chains from the same sample are listed, as sequenced in a study of blood T cells in healthy people across ages. PCR was performed a second time for roughly 6 to 12 cycles using a sample-barcoded 5' primer and a J-beta primer mix. TCRdb independently ran MiXCR on the 5' RACE reads; one entry per CDR3 protein. The table shows 600,000 to 800,000 distinct CDR3 sequences, with approximately 52% occurring only once. The sample consisted of blood. The receptor source for this set is a woman over 75 in good health.

This chain connects TRBV20-1 to TRBJ2-1; a possible D gene is TRBD2 (5 bases). V was cut by 2 bases and J by 9 bases, with 20 bases left in between. This CDR3 is 15 amino acids long. The germline CDR1 and CDR2 sequences are DFQATT and SNEGSKA (reference sequence). The CDR3 protein is CSARIRLSDSSEQFF. DNA of the CDR3: TGCAGTGCTAGAATCCGACTTAGCGATAGTAGTGAGCAGTTCTTC.

This clonotype was detected only a few times. The V call is TRBV9, the J call TRBJ2-2, with no clear D. Per the germline V gene, CDR1 is SGDLS and CDR2 is YYNGEE. V was trimmed by 4 bases and J by 4 bases, leaving 5 bases between them. The CDR3 runs 12 residues. The CDR3 DNA is TGTGCCAGCAGCTCTCTCACCGGGGAGCTGTTTTTT. It specifies CASSSLTGELFF.

The chain links TRBV7-2 to TRBJ1-5, with D uncertain. Germline V lookup: CDR1 SGHTA, CDR2 FQGNSA. The CDR3 has 13 amino acids. V lost 5 bases and J lost 0, with 5 bases in between. The CDR3 sequence is CASSTISNQPQHF. Here the CDR3 DNA reads TGTGCCAGCAGCACCATTAGCAATCAGCCCCAGCATTTT.

This clonotype was seen a handful of times. The chain links TRBV29-1 to TRBJ1-3, with no clear D. The V end lost 4 bases, the J end lost 1 base, and 11 bases lay between the germline ends. From germline, CDR1 is SQVTM and CDR2 ANQGSEA. CDR3 length: 14 residues. CDR3 nucleotide sequence: TGCAGCGTTGGGGGAGGAGATTCTGGAAACACCATATATTTT. Encoded protein: CSVGGGDSGNTIYF.

The chain employs TRBV5-5 and TRBJ2-7; TRBD1 agrees at 8 bases. CDR1 SGHKS and CDR2 YYEKEE come from the germline V gene (reference sequence). The CDR3 extends over 17 amino acids. The J segment lost 4 bases and the V segment lost 4 bases, leaving 16 bases of the junction unmatched. The chain's CDR3 is CASSPQTPGQGGYEQYF. CDR3 DNA sequence: TGTGCCAGCAGCCCGCAGACACCTGGACAGGGTGGGTACGAGCAGTACTTC. Variable domain in full (rest from reference TRBV5-5 and TRBJ2-7): DAGVTQSPTHLIKTRGQQVTLRCSPISGHKSVSWYQQVLGQGPQFIFQYYEKEERGRGNFPDRFSARQFPNYSSELNVNALLLGDSALYLCASSPQTPGQGGYEQYFGPGTRLTVT.

The CDR3 region is CASSPRSVQETQYF. CDR3 sequence (DNA): TGTGCCAGCTCACCACGCAGCGTCCAAGAGACCCAGTACTTC. This chain links TRBV18 with TRBJ2-5; D gene ambiguous. The germline CDR1 and CDR2 sequences are KGHSH and LQKENI. The CDR3 contains 14 residues. Deletions cut 1 base from V and 1 base from J, with 7 bases between.

For this clonotype: Just one base apart from a much larger clone, this may be a read error. The V call is TRBV9, the J call TRBJ2-5, with D perhaps matching TRBD2 (5 bases). With the DNA end fitting TRBJ2-7 better, the J assignment may be wrong. Germline CDR1 SGDLS, CDR2 YYNGEE. This CDR3 is 16 amino acids long. The CDR3 loop reads CASSAERAASSYEQYF. The CDR3 DNA sequence: TGTGCCAGCAGCGCGGAACGAGCGGCTTCTTCCTACGAGCAGTACTTC.

V usage is TRBV10-3 and J usage is TRBJ2-4, with D possibly being TRBD1 (6 bases). The J call is uncertain, as TRBJ2-7 better fits the DNA end. Germline loops: CDR1 ENHRY, CDR2 SYGVKD. The CDR3 consists of 13 residues. The CDR3 coding sequence is TGTGCCACTAAGGACAGTACGTCCTACGAGCAGTACTTC. Protein product: CATKDSTSYEQYF.

V is TRBV6-5 and J is TRBJ1-1; D might be TRBD1 (5 bases). V was shortened by 6 bases and J by 10 bases, with 24 bases between the two germline ends. Germline V gives CDR1 MNHEY, CDR2 SVGAGI. This CDR3 has 15 residues. The chain's CDR3 is CASSRPGRSEVAAFF. The CDR3 DNA reads as TGTGCCAGCAGCCGACCGGGGCGCAGTGAGGTCGCAGCTTTCTTT.

The chain recombines TRBV7-2 with TRBJ1-1; maybe TRBD1 (5 bases). The germline V and J ends were trimmed by 5 bases and 5 bases, with 18 bases remaining between them. Germline V gene sequence: CDR1 SGHTA, CDR2 FQGNSA. The CDR3 runs 15 residues. The CDR3, as DNA: TGTGCCAGCAGCACGACCGGGGGGATTAGTACTGAAGCTTTCTTT. Protein sequence: CASSTTGGISTEAFF.

This clonotype was recorded many times. The chain employs TRBV20-1 and TRBJ2-5; 8 bases are shared with TRBD1. V dropped 5 bases and J dropped 2; count of bases not matched to a gene: 4. The CDR3 covers 13 residues. Germline CDR1 is DFQATT and CDR2 is SNEGSKA (reference sequence). Written as DNA, the CDR3 is TGCAGTGCTGTCAGGGGGCATCAAGAGACCCAGTACTTC. The encoded protein is CSAVRGHQETQYF.

This sequence joins TRBV4-1 and TRBJ2-1; D possibly corresponds to TRBD2 (6 bases). Germline loops: CDR1 MGHRA, CDR2 YSYEKL. The CDR3 contains 19 residues. The V gene lost 3 bases and the J gene lost 0 bases, with 21 bases spanning the gap. The chain's CDR3 is CASSQPPPVLADSYNEQFF. The CDR3 region has the DNA TGCGCCAGCAGCCAGCCCCCTCCCGTCTTAGCGGACTCCTACAATGAGCAGTTCTTC.

This clonotype showed up just once. V is TRBV7-9 and J is TRBJ2-3, with D possibly being TRBD2 (6 bases). The CDR3 runs to 15 residues. Germline V gene lookup returns CDR1 SEHNR and CDR2 FQNEAQ (reference sequence). Trimming removed 1 base at V and 1 base at J, with 9 bases between. CDR3 loop: CASSLVREGTDTQYF. The DNA for the CDR3 is TGTGCCAGCAGCTTAGTCAGGGAGGGCACAGATACGCAGTATTTT.

The chain is built from TRBV5-1 and TRBJ1-4; no reliable D call. Germline V gene sequence: CDR1 SGHRS, CDR2 YFSETQ. V was shortened by 0 bases and J by 0 bases, with 18 bases between the two germline ends. The length of the CDR3 is 19 residues. The CDR3 is CASSLASRVQRATNEKLFF. The CDR3 nucleotides are TGCGCCAGCAGCTTGGCATCCAGAGTCCAACGAGCAACTAATGAAAAACTGTTTTTT. Full variable domain (outside the CDR3, taken from reference TRBV5-1 and TRBJ1-4): KAGVTQTPRYLIKTRGQQVTLSCSPISGHRSVSWYQQTPGQGLQFLFEYFSETQRNKGNFPGRFSGRQFSNSRSEMNVSTLELGDSALYLCASSLASRVQRATNEKLFFGSGTQLSVL.

At least ten counts were recorded for this clonotype. This chain joins TRBV5-1 and TRBJ1-1; no clear D gene. The V end was cut by 0 bases, the J end by 1 base, with 7 bases between. Per germline, CDR1 SGHRS and CDR2 YFSETQ. This CDR3 is built from 14 residues. The CDR3 DNA sequence: TGCGCCAGCAGCTTGGCCACTCAGAACACTGAAGCTTTCTTT. Amino acid sequence: CASSLATQNTEAFF.

This clonotype was found many times. The CDR3 reads CATSRAGTFYEQFF. The CDR3 nucleotides read TGTGCCACCAGCAGAGCCGGGACTTTCTATGAGCAGTTCTTC. The chain is built from TRBV15 and TRBJ2-1, with D possibly TRBD2 on 6 matching bases. From germline, CDR1 is LNHNV and CDR2 YYDKDF (reference sequence). Trimming stripped 1 base from V and 8 bases from J, with 12 bases between. This CDR3 is built from 14 residues.

The rearrangement joins TRBV29-1 to TRBJ2-1; TRBD2 might be the D (6 bases). V gave up 0 bases and J gave up 12 bases, with 24 bases separating them. This CDR3 is built from 16 residues. The germline CDR1 and CDR2 sequences are SQVTM and ANQGSEA. The CDR3 sequence: CSVEDGGDRGAALQFF. The DNA of the CDR3 is TGCAGCGTTGAAGATGGAGGGGATAGGGGAGCGGCGTTGCAGTTCTTC.

This clonotype was picked up a small number of times. The rearrangement uses TRBV29-1 and TRBJ2-3, with D possibly being TRBD2 (6 bases). The ends were cut back, 6 bases at V and 8 bases at J, with 21 bases in the middle. The CDR3 has 14 amino acids. Germline-derived CDR1 and CDR2 are SQVTM and ANQGSEA. CDR3 loop: CSVPGAGLSGTQYF. The CDR3 coding sequence is TGCAGCGTCCCGGGAGCCGGGCTTAGTGGTACGCAGTATTTT.

The chain has TRBV20-1 and TRBJ2-3; D might be TRBD1 or TRBD2, each matching 6 bases. From germline, CDR1 is DFQATT and CDR2 SNEGSKA (reference sequence). Trimming pared 0 bases from V and 4 bases from J, leaving 14 bases between. The CDR3 sequence is 15 residues long. CDR3 protein: CSARDLLGGPDTQYF. CDR3 nucleotide sequence: TGCAGTGCTAGAGACCTACTAGGGGGGCCAGATACGCAGTATTTT.

J is TRBJ2-2 and V is TRBV4-3; 7 bases are a match to TRBD2. Germline CDR1 is LGHNA and CDR2 is YSLEER. Trimming removed 0 bases from V and 3 bases from J; junction bases left unmatched: 7. The CDR3 loop spans 17 amino acids. CDR3 DNA: TGCGCCAGCAGCCAAGATCCCTGGACTAGGGACACCGGGGAGCTGTTTTTT. It yields the protein CASSQDPWTRDTGELFF.

This clonotype has at least ten counts. The chain employs TRBV1 and TRBJ2-3; TRBD2 is the table's D call and was not checked against the DNA. TRBV1 is recorded as a pseudogene. There are 18 residues in the CDR3. The CDR3 is CTSSQAPDAGGSTDTQYF. For the CDR3, the DNA is TGCACCAGCAGCCAAGCCCCTGATGCGGGAGGGAGCACAGATACGCAGTATTTT.

With regard to this clonotype: A much larger clone differs by one base, so this may be a read error. The rearrangement joins TRBV6-6 to TRBJ2-2; D remains unclear. Germline lookup yields CDR1 MNHNY and CDR2 SVGAGI (reference sequence). The ends were cut back, 5 bases at V and 2 bases at J, with 6 bases in the middle. This CDR3 spans 13 amino acids. CDR3 nucleotides: TGTGCCAGCAGTGCCATTAACACCGGGGAGCTGTTTTTT. This sequence encodes CASSAINTGELFF.

The chain is built from TRBV4-1 and TRBJ2-2; TRBD2 agrees at 8 bases. V was pared by 1 base and J by 2 bases, with 6 bases of the junction left unmatched. This CDR3 contains 17 residues. CDR1 is MGHRA and CDR2 is YSYEKL in the germline V gene. The chain's CDR3 is CASSQVKLADNTGELFF. DNA of the CDR3: TGCGCCAGCAGCCAAGTTAAACTAGCGGATAACACCGGGGAGCTGTTTTTT.

At least ten counts were recorded for this clonotype. This sequence joins TRBV6-2 or TRBV6-3 and TRBJ2-3; D is unresolved. Between the trimmed V and J ends, which lost 3 bases and 4 bases, there was a span of 2 bases. The CDR3 length is 11 residues. Germline CDR1 is MNHEY and CDR2 is SVGEGT. CDR3 loop: CASSYPDTQYF. CDR3 DNA: TGTGCCAGCAGTTATCCAGATACGCAGTATTTT.

In regard to this clonotype: This could be a read error, since a much larger clone is one nucleotide away. The V gene is TRBV29-1, the J gene TRBJ1-1; tentatively, D is TRBD1 (5 bases). V was pared by 4 bases and J by 6 bases, with 18 bases between. Germline V CDR1 and CDR2: SQVTM, ANQGSEA. The CDR3 totals 14 residues. The CDR3 sequence is CSVGAGGSYAEAFF. CDR3 in DNA: TGCAGCGTTGGAGCGGGGGGAAGCTACGCTGAAGCTTTCTTT.

This clonotype was counted a few times. With a much larger clone just one base away, this may be a read error. The V call is TRBV7-9, the J call TRBJ2-3, with D unclear. The CDR3 covers 13 residues. From germline, CDR1 is SEHNR and CDR2 FQNEAQ (reference sequence). CDR3 DNA: TGTACCAGCAGCCCCTCTGGGGCAGATACGCAGTATTTT. Translating it yields CTSSPSGADTQYF. Filled out from reference TRBV7-9 and TRBJ2-3, the complete variable domain reads DTGVSQNPRHKITKRGQNVTFRCDPISEHNRLYWYRQTLGQGPEFLTYFQNEAQLEKSRLLSDRFSAERPKGSFSTLEIQRTEQGDSAMYLCTSSPSGADTQYFGPGTRLTVL.

Notes on this clonotype: The junction departs from the called germline gene at one end, perhaps through a read error. This sequence joins TRBV7-9 and TRBJ2-1; D gene unclear. Germline CDR1 is SEHNR and CDR2 is FQNEAQ (reference sequence). The CDR3 is made up of 15 amino acids. The CDR3 sequence is CASSLAMLVENEQFF. CDR3 sequence (DNA): TGTGCCAGCAGTTTAGCTATGTTGGTGGAAAATGAGCAGTTCTTC.

This chain connects TRBV15 to TRBJ1-3; D unclear. The CDR3 is 13 residues long. The V gene's germline CDR1 is LNHNV and CDR2 YYDKDF (reference sequence). Between the trimmed V and J ends, which lost 8 bases and 2 bases, there was a span of 10 bases. CDR3 amino acids: CATRLLAGNTIYF. The CDR3 region has the DNA TGTGCCACCCGGCTCCTGGCTGGAAACACCATATATTTT.

V and J are TRBV5-1 and TRBJ1-2; unclear D gene. V lost 2 bases and J lost 0, with 17 bases in between. The CDR3 length is 17 residues. Germline lookup yields CDR1 SGHRS and CDR2 YFSETQ. The CDR3, as DNA: TGCGCCAGCAGCTTCGGCCCCCCGTCTTCGGCTAACTATGGCTACACCTTC. Encoded protein: CASSFGPPSSANYGYTF.

The V call is TRBV7-2, the J call TRBJ1-6; D may be TRBD1 (5 bases). Trimming took 7 bases from V and 8 from J, leaving 15 bases between them. This CDR3 has 14 amino acids. Germline CDR1 reads SGHTA; CDR2 reads FQGNSA. DNA of the CDR3: TGTGCCAGCAACCCGACCGGGGGAGATTCACCCCTCCACTTT. It yields the protein CASNPTGGDSPLHF. Combining the CDR3 with reference TRBV7-2 and TRBJ1-6 gives the whole variable domain GAGVSQSPSNKVTEKGKDVELRCDPISGHTALYWYRQSLGQGLEFLIYFQGNSAPDKSGLPSDRFSAERTGGSVSTLTIQRTQQEDSAVYLCASNPTGGDSPLHFGNGTRLTVT.

To note about this clonotype: A junction end diverges from the germline sequence, so it may reflect a read error. This chain links TRBV5-1 with TRBJ1-1; D is uncertain. Germline CDR1 and CDR2: SGHRS and YFSETQ. The CDR3 length is 14 residues. In DNA form, the CDR3 reads TGCGCCAGCAGCTCCCGAGGGTTGAACTCTGAAGCTTTCTTT. Translated, it gives CASSSRGLNSEAFF. Variable domain in full (rest from reference TRBV5-1 and TRBJ1-1): KAGVTQTPRYLIKTRGQQVTLSCSPISGHRSVSWYQQTPGQGLQFLFEYFSETQRNKGNFPGRFSGRQFSNSRSEMNVSTLELGDSALYLCASSSRGLNSEAFFGQGTRLTVV.